One sample yielded the 19 T cell receptor beta chains listed below, sequenced in a study of technical replicates of blood from a few donors. TCRdb's table, derived via immunoSEQ multiplex PCR, lists solely in-frame clones and lacks some. Of about 82,000 clones listed, nearly 96% were seen once; the top ten hold 0.37%. Sequences were obtained from T cells isolated from PBMCs. These receptors were collected from a human donor in good health.

The rearrangement joins TRBV7-8 to TRBJ1-3; 10 nucleotides match TRBD1. Trimming removed 5 bases from V and 7 bases from J; junction bases left unmatched: 11. In germline, CDR1 is SGHVS, CDR2 FQNEAQ. The CDR3 covers 16 residues. In nucleotides, the CDR3 is TGTGCCAGCAGCCACTCCGGGGACAGGGGATTGAACACCATATATTTT. This sequence encodes CASSHSGDRGLNTIYF.

V is TRBV11-2 and J is TRBJ2-2; TRBD2 matches at 7 bases. V shed 4 bases and J 4 bases; nucleotides not matched to a gene: 6. CDR3 length: 15 amino acids. Germline V gene sequence: CDR1 SGHAT, CDR2 FQNNGV. CDR3 in DNA: TGTGCCAGCAGCTGGGGGGGACTCCTCACCGGGGAGCTGTTTTTT. Amino acid sequence: CASSWGGLLTGELFF.

The chain has TRBV10-3 and TRBJ2-5; no clear D gene. Germline CDR1 reads ENHRY; CDR2 reads SYGVKD. The CDR3 extends over 13 amino acids. Trimming stripped 10 bases from V and 4 bases from J, with 16 bases between. The CDR3 loop is CATRDWSLETQYF. The CDR3 DNA sequence: TGTGCCACCAGAGACTGGAGCCTAGAGACCCAGTACTTC.

The chain is built from TRBV27 and TRBJ2-7; possible D gene TRBD1, 6 bases. Germline V gives CDR1 MNHEY, CDR2 SMNVEV (reference sequence). The germline V and J ends were trimmed by 3 bases and 5 bases, with 11 bases remaining between them. This CDR3 spans 13 amino acids. The CDR3 DNA reads as TGTGCCAGCAGTTTCAACAGGGACAACGAGCAGTACTTC. Amino acid sequence: CASSFNRDNEQYF.

The rearrangement joins TRBV13 to TRBJ2-4, with 8 bases fitting TRBD2. The CDR3 has 15 residues. J was trimmed by 6 bases and V by 1 base; bases with no gene match: 5. CDR1 and CDR2 (germline): PRHDT, FYEKMQ (reference sequence). The CDR3 DNA is TGTGCCAGCAGCTTAGCGGGAGGGCCGTCAAACATTCAGTACTTC. It is translated as CASSLAGGPSNIQYF.

This sequence joins TRBV9 and TRBJ2-1; a possible D gene is TRBD1 (6 bases). The CDR3 has 15 amino acids. CDR1 and CDR2 (germline): SGDLS, YYNGEE. The ends were cut back, 0 bases at V and 10 bases at J, with 17 bases in the middle. CDR3 DNA sequence: TGTGCCAGCAGCGTAGCAGGGGCCCAGTGGACAGAGCAGTTCTTC. Translating it yields CASSVAGAQWTEQFF. The full variable domain, rest sourced from reference TRBV9 and TRBJ2-1, is DSGVTQTPKHLITATGQRVTLRCSPRSGDLSVYWYQQSLDQGLQFLIQYYNGEERAKGNILERFSAQQFPDLHSELNLSSLELGDSALYFCASSVAGAQWTEQFFGPGTRLTVL.

The chain uses TRBV6-5 and TRBJ2-1; 9 bases are shared with TRBD1. The CDR3 loop spans 14 amino acids. The germline V gene encodes CDR1 MNHEY and CDR2 SVGAGI. The V segment lost 4 bases and the J segment 10 bases; nucleotides outside the gene matches: 8. The CDR3 loop reads CASSSGTGTLEQFF. In nucleotides, the CDR3 is TGTGCCAGCAGTTCCGGGACAGGGACCCTCGAGCAGTTCTTC.

V and J are TRBV5-8 and TRBJ2-7, with TRBD1 matching 9 bases. The CDR3 covers 14 residues. Germline assignment: CDR1 SGHTS and CDR2 YDEGEE. With 0 bases clipped from V and 5 bases from J, the junction kept 3 bases outside the gene matches. The CDR3 DNA reads TGTGCCAGCAGCTTGGGACAGGGGGTCGACGAGCAGTACTTC. Residues: CASSLGQGVDEQYF.

The gene calls are TRBV6-5 and TRBJ2-7; 9 bases are shared with TRBD1. Germline CDR1 reads MNHEY; CDR2 reads SVGAGI. This CDR3 is 15 amino acids long. Losses at the gene ends were 5 bases for V and 0 bases for J; bases not matched to a gene: 5. Here the CDR3 reads CASSRDRAVSYEQYF. CDR3 bases: TGTGCCAGCAGTAGGGACAGGGCGGTCTCCTACGAGCAGTACTTC.

The rearrangement uses TRBV27 and TRBJ1-2; D might be TRBD1 (6 bases). The germline CDR1 and CDR2 sequences are MNHEY and SMNVEV (reference sequence). This CDR3 has 14 amino acids. The V end lost 3 bases, the J end lost 4 bases, and 12 bases lay between the germline ends. CDR3 amino acids: CASSFFPGAYGYTF. In DNA form, the CDR3 reads TGTGCCAGCAGTTTTTTCCCAGGGGCCTATGGCTACACCTTC.

V is TRBV6-5 and J is TRBJ2-2, with TRBD1 as a possible D gene (6 bases). CDR1 MNHEY and CDR2 SVGAGI come from the germline V gene. The CDR3 is 14 residues long. V lost 6 bases to trimming and J lost 3 bases, with 11 bases between them. CDR3 in amino acids: CASRTRGDTGELFF. The CDR3 bases are TGTGCCAGCAGAACCAGGGGAGACACCGGGGAGCTGTTTTTT.

In this sample, this clone turned up once. The chain uses TRBV9 and TRBJ1-1; D may be TRBD1 (5 bases). V was cut by 4 bases and J by 1 base, with 14 bases left in between. This CDR3 is 15 amino acids long. The germline gives CDR1 SGDLS, CDR2 YYNGEE. The CDR3 DNA is TGTGCCAGCAGCCCTTTTCAGGGTAGGAACACTGAAGCTTTCTTT. It specifies CASSPFQGRNTEAFF.

The rearrangement joins TRBV5-1 to TRBJ2-4; maybe TRBD2 (6 bases). Germline V gene sequence: CDR1 SGHRS, CDR2 YFSETQ. This CDR3 is built from 13 residues. V dropped 0 bases and J dropped 9 bases, with 10 bases sitting between them. The CDR3 bases are TGCGCCAGCAGCTTGGTAGCCGGGGGCATTCAGTACTTC. It specifies CASSLVAGGIQYF.

The chain has TRBV5-5 and TRBJ2-7, with D possibly TRBD2 on 6 matching bases. The germline V gene has CDR1 SGHKS and CDR2 YYEKEE (reference sequence). Trimming took 8 bases from V and 4 from J, leaving 19 bases between them. The CDR3 runs 14 residues. The CDR3 loop is CASTLAGSLYEQYF. CDR3 coding DNA: TGTGCCAGTACACTAGCCGGGAGTCTGTACGAGCAGTACTTC.

CDR3 coding DNA: TGTGCCAGCAGCGAGGGGTTCGGGGGCACTGAAGCTTTCTTT. This gives the protein CASSEGFGGTEAFF. The rearrangement links TRBV5-6 to TRBJ1-1; possible D gene TRBD1, 5 bases. The germline V and J ends were trimmed by 4 bases and 4 bases, with 14 bases remaining between them. CDR3 length: 14 residues. CDR1 and CDR2 (germline): SGHDT, YYEEEE. The full variable domain, completed using reference TRBV5-6 and TRBJ1-1, is DAGVTQSPTHLIKTRGQQVTLRCSPKSGHDTVSWYQQALGQGPQFIFQYYEEEERQRGNFPDRFSGHQFPNYSSELNVNALLLGDSALYLCASSEGFGGTEAFFGQGTRLTVV.

This sequence joins TRBV10-3 and TRBJ2-1; D possibly corresponds to TRBD1 (6 bases). Trimming took off 0 bases at V and 10 bases at J, with 7 bases between the two ends. CDR1 ENHRY and CDR2 SYGVKD come from the germline V gene. The length of the CDR3 is 12 residues. The CDR3 DNA sequence: TGTGCCATCAGTGAGTCGCAGGGGGAGCAGTTCTTC. This codes for CAISESQGEQFF.

The rearrangement joins TRBV9 to TRBJ2-7; unclear D gene. V shed 3 bases and J shed 3 bases, with 10 bases lying between them. CDR3 length equals 13 residues. The germline V gene encodes CDR1 SGDLS and CDR2 YYNGEE. CDR3 DNA: TGTGCCAGCAGCGCCCTAGAAGGCTACGAGCAGTACTTC. This codes for CASSALEGYEQYF. Full variable domain (missing parts from reference TRBV9 and TRBJ2-7): DSGVTQTPKHLITATGQRVTLRCSPRSGDLSVYWYQQSLDQGLQFLIQYYNGEERAKGNILERFSAQQFPDLHSELNLSSLELGDSALYFCASSALEGYEQYFGPGTRLTVT.

J is TRBJ2-2 and V is TRBV9; 7 bases match TRBD2. V shed 1 base, J shed 7 bases, and the junction held 10 bases outside the gene matches. The CDR3 extends over 16 amino acids. The germline CDR1 and CDR2 sequences are SGDLS and YYNGEE. The CDR3 is CASSVLGGGAGGELFF. CDR3 nucleotides: TGTGCCAGCAGCGTATTGGGGGGAGGGGCCGGCGGGGAGCTGTTTTTT.

The CDR3 here is CASSLTGSNEKLFF. Written as DNA, the CDR3 is TGCGCCAGCAGCTTGACAGGAAGTAATGAAAAACTGTTTTTT. The chain is built from TRBV5-1 and TRBJ1-4; D may be TRBD1 (5 bases). Germline-derived CDR1 and CDR2 are SGHRS and YFSETQ. Trimming removed 1 base at V and 4 bases at J, with 8 bases between. The CDR3 extends over 14 amino acids.